This T cell receptor beta chain was profiled in a study of PD-1 blockade in classical Hodgkin lymphoma. Germline V gene lookup returns CDR1 MNHEY and CDR2 SVGAGI. The CDR3 has 13 amino acids. Trimming removed 4 bases from V and 3 bases from J, with 8 bases in between. Brentuximab vedotin exposure varied among the patients, all of whom had relapsed after autologous stem cell transplantation. Clones were read by immunoSEQ multiplex PCR, and TCRdb kept only the in-frame ones, dropping some. The sample gives about 84,000 clones, under 90% of which show up once; around 20% is in the top ten. J is TRBJ2-3 and V is TRBV6-5; D unresolved. This sequence originates from a human donor with classical Hodgkin lymphoma. The material was peripheral blood mononuclear cells (PBMCs), obtained at baseline. CDR3 loop: CASSSPYTDTQYF. Written as DNA, the CDR3 is TGTGCCAGCAGTTCCCCGTATACAGATACGCAGTATTTT.